These 20 T cell receptor beta chains originate from one sample sequenced in a study of T-cell reconstitution after alpha-beta-depleted transplantation in children. Unique molecular identifiers were built into the TCRbeta library. Each CDR3 protein is one row after TCRdb ran MiXCR on the PCR reads. The sample consists of some 200,000 distinct CDR3 sequences, around 9.2% of them appearing once. Material: PBMCs, mostly from graft donor cells, obtained 360 days after TCRalphabeta/CD19-depleted stem cell transplant. These receptors originate from a male patient aged 2 to 10 who had a stem cell transplant for acute myeloid leukemia, so the T cells may come from the graft donor.

The gene calls are TRBV7-9 and TRBJ2-3; D is possibly TRBD1 or TRBD2 (5 bases each). Trimming took off 2 bases at V and 4 bases at J, with 19 bases between the two ends. This CDR3 has 17 residues. Germline values: CDR1 SEHNR, CDR2 FQNEAQ (reference sequence). CDR3 in amino acids: CASSLWGSGGDPDTQYF. The CDR3 DNA follows: TGTGCCAGCAGCTTATGGGGGAGTGGCGGAGACCCAGATACGCAGTATTTT.

The rearrangement links TRBV18 to TRBJ2-1; D perhaps matches TRBD2 (7 bases). CDR3 length: 17 residues. Germline loops: CDR1 KGHSH, CDR2 LQKENI. Deletions cut 3 bases from V and 4 bases from J, with 19 bases between. CDR3 nucleotides: TGTGCCAGCTCACCCGACCAAGGGGGGGGGACATACAATGAGCAGTTCTTC. Translated, it gives CASSPDQGGGTYNEQFF.

This clonotype has more than one count but fewer than ten. The V and J genes are TRBV4-1 and TRBJ2-1; TRBD2 might be the D (5 bases). V was shortened by 0 bases and J by 9 bases, with 9 bases between the two germline ends. The CDR3 has 13 residues. Germline V CDR1 and CDR2: MGHRA, YSYEKL. CDR3 residues: CASSQERAIEQFF. CDR3 nucleotide sequence: TGCGCCAGCAGCCAAGAGAGGGCTATTGAGCAGTTCTTC.

This clonotype was seen many times. This chain joins TRBV10-3 and TRBJ2-2, with D possibly being TRBD2 (6 bases). This CDR3 region has 13 residues. V lost 7 bases to trimming and J lost 5 bases, with 11 bases between them. Germline V gene sequence: CDR1 ENHRY, CDR2 SYGVKD. CDR3 DNA: TGTGCCATCAAGACGGGAGTTACCGGGGAGCTGTTTTTT. Residues: CAIKTGVTGELFF.

This clonotype was counted at least ten times. CDR3 nucleotides: TGTGCCAGCAGTGGTTCGGGGTCGGAGACCCAGTACTTC. Translating gives CASSGSGSETQYF. The V and J genes are TRBV6-2 or TRBV6-3 and TRBJ2-5; weak D call: TRBD2 (5 bases). The CDR3 loop spans 13 amino acids. V was pared by 5 bases and J by 5 bases, with 12 bases between. The V gene's germline CDR1 is MNHEY and CDR2 SVGEGT.

This chain joins TRBV10-3 and TRBJ2-7; TRBD2 agrees at 12 bases. The CDR3 spans 14 residues. V dropped 6 bases and J dropped 5; count of bases not matched to a gene: 5. Germline CDR1 and CDR2: ENHRY and SYGVKD. The CDR3 loop is CAIRRLAGVDEQYF. In DNA, the CDR3 is TGTGCCATCAGACGACTAGCGGGAGTGGACGAGCAGTACTTC.

This chain connects TRBV5-1 to TRBJ2-1, with TRBD1 matching over 7 bases. The germline V gene has CDR1 SGHRS and CDR2 YFSETQ. CDR3 length: 14 amino acids. V lost 4 bases and J lost 7; bases outside the gene matches: 8. CDR3 in amino acids: CASSTGQKGNEQFF. The CDR3 DNA is TGCGCCAGCAGCACGGGACAGAAGGGGAATGAGCAGTTCTTC.

This chain connects TRBV20-1 to TRBJ2-3, with D unclear. The CDR3 has 16 residues. The ends were cut back, 4 bases at V and 2 bases at J, with 19 bases in the middle. The germline CDR1 and CDR2 sequences are DFQATT and SNEGSKA (reference sequence). Here the CDR3 DNA reads TGCAGTGCTACCGTAATTGCGGCCGAGGCCACAGATACGCAGTATTTT. This codes for CSATVIAAEATDTQYF.

The CDR3 coding sequence is TGTGCCACCCTCGACAGGGGAGATGAAAAACTGTTTTTT. Translation: CATLDRGDEKLFF. The gene calls are TRBV12-3 or TRBV12-4 and TRBJ1-4; 8 bases line up with TRBD1. The CDR3 totals 13 residues. With V trimmed by 10 bases and J by 6 bases, 7 bases remained unmatched.

In this sample, this clonotype turned up many times. V and J are TRBV4-1 and TRBJ2-1; TRBD2 agrees at 7 bases. This CDR3 contains 17 residues. V gave up 3 bases and J gave up 2 bases; unmatched junction bases: 10. From germline, CDR1 is MGHRA and CDR2 YSYEKL. CDR3 coding DNA: TGCGCCAGCAGCCACCCTCCGGGCGGGAGCGCCTACAATGAGCAGTTCTTC. As protein: CASSHPPGGSAYNEQFF.

This chain links TRBV12-3 or TRBV12-4 with TRBJ2-1, with a weak D call TRBD2 (7 bases). The germline V and J ends were trimmed by 6 bases and 5 bases, with 17 bases remaining between them. This CDR3 contains 15 residues. The CDR3 coding sequence is TGTGCCAGCAGACTAAGGGGGGGCGGGAACAATGAGCAGTTCTTC. Its protein is CASRLRGGGNNEQFF.

This clonotype was counted only a few times. The chain employs TRBV4-2 and TRBJ1-1; D may be TRBD1 (5 bases). The CDR3 runs 13 residues. Germline CDR1 reads LGHNA; CDR2 reads YNFKEQ. V dropped 3 bases and J dropped 5 bases, with 10 bases sitting between them. The CDR3 DNA follows: TGTGCCAGCAGCCAGATCCAGGGAACTGAAGCTTTCTTT. Protein sequence: CASSQIQGTEAFF.

This clonotype was detected many times. The chain recombines TRBV4-3 with TRBJ2-1; D unclear. Trimming removed 0 bases from V and 9 bases from J, with 12 bases in between. The CDR3 has 14 residues. Germline lookup yields CDR1 LGHNA and CDR2 YSLEER. CDR3 in amino acids: CASSQEGIRTEQFF. The DNA of the CDR3 is TGCGCCAGCAGCCAAGAGGGAATCCGGACTGAGCAGTTCTTC.

This clonotype occurred many times. The chain recombines TRBV5-1 with TRBJ2-7; 7 bases align to TRBD1. The ends lost 3 bases at V and 3 bases at J; junction bases unmatched: 9. This CDR3 region has 15 residues. CDR1 is SGHRS and CDR2 is YFSETQ in the germline V gene. The CDR3 protein is CASSSRTGTRYEQYF. CDR3 sequence (DNA): TGCGCCAGCAGCTCCCGGACAGGCACCCGCTACGAGCAGTACTTC.

The CDR3 DNA is TGCGCCAGCAGCGACCAGGGAACCTACAATGAGCAGTTCTTC. It translates to CASSDQGTYNEQFF. The chain combines TRBV5-1 with TRBJ2-1; D is perhaps TRBD1 (5 bases). This CDR3 region has 14 residues. CDR1 is SGHRS and CDR2 is YFSETQ in the germline V gene. V was shortened by 4 bases and J by 2 bases, with 10 bases between the two germline ends.

This clonotype was detected a few times. This chain joins TRBV7-9 and TRBJ2-1, with 8 positions matching TRBD2. With 5 bases clipped from V and 6 bases from J, the junction kept 6 bases outside the gene matches. In germline, CDR1 is SEHNR, CDR2 FQNEAQ (reference sequence). The CDR3 sequence is 14 residues long. This CDR3 reads CASSLGLVSNEQFF. The CDR3 nucleotides are TGTGCCAGCAGCCTGGGACTAGTGTCCAATGAGCAGTTCTTC.

This clonotype turned up a few times. The V gene is TRBV12-3 or TRBV12-4, the J gene TRBJ1-3; D ambiguous. The CDR3 consists of 14 residues. Trimming pared 4 bases from V and 0 bases from J, leaving 7 bases between. The CDR3 protein is CASSWEGSGNTIYF. CDR3 DNA sequence: TGTGCCAGCAGTTGGGAGGGCTCTGGAAACACCATATATTTT.

This clonotype was recorded a few times. This chain joins TRBV6-5 and TRBJ1-2; 7 bases are shared with TRBD1. The V gene's germline CDR1 is MNHEY and CDR2 SVGAGI. V lost 2 bases and J lost 3; bases outside the gene matches: 3. The CDR3 contains 14 residues. The CDR3 loop is CASSYVGTDYGYTF. The CDR3 nucleotides are TGTGCCAGCAGTTACGTTGGGACAGACTATGGCTACACCTTC.

This clonotype was detected only a few times. The chain employs TRBV12-3 or TRBV12-4 and TRBJ1-1; D might be TRBD1 (5 bases). The CDR3 extends over 13 amino acids. Trimming removed 7 bases from V and 5 bases from J, with 14 bases in between. DNA of the CDR3: TGTGCCAGCAAGCAGGGATGGGAGACTGAAGCTTTCTTT. This encodes CASKQGWETEAFF.

Ten or more counts support this clonotype. The chain uses TRBV2 and TRBJ2-1, with D unclear. Trimming took 6 bases from V and 6 from J, leaving 9 bases between them. The length of the CDR3 is 12 residues. Germline values: CDR1 SNHLY, CDR2 FYNNEI. Here the CDR3 DNA reads TGTGCCAGCAGGGAGAACCCCAATGAGCAGTTCTTC. Translated: CASRENPNEQFF.